The entry below gives a single TCR beta chain sequence along with its context. The length of the CDR3 is 11 residues. Germline V gives CDR1 SNHLY, CDR2 FYNNEI. Trimming removed 7 bases from V and 11 bases from J, with 14 bases in between. These data originate in a study of control samples from healthy donors and cancer patients. Assay: immunoSEQ multiplex PCR; the TCRdb copy retains only in-frame clones and omits some. The data contain 120,000 to 150,000 clones, around 94% of them singletons. Sequences were obtained from blood. The sequence derives from a middle-aged man in good health. The V and J genes are TRBV2 and TRBJ1-1; D is perhaps TRBD1 (6 bases). The CDR3 spells CASMREGGAFF. The CDR3 DNA follows: TGTGCCAGCATGAGGGAGGGGGGGGCTTTCTTT.